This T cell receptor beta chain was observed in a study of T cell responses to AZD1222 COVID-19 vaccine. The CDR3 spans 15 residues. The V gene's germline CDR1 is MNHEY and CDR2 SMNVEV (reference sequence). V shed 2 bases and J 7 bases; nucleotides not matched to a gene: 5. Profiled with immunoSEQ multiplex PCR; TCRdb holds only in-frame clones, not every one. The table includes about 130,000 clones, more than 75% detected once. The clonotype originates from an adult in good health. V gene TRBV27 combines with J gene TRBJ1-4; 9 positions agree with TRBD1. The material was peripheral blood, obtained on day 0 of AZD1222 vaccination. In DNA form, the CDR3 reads TGTGCCAGCAGTTTACAACAGGGGGCGGTTGAAAAACTGTTTTTT. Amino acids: CASSLQQGAVEKLFF.